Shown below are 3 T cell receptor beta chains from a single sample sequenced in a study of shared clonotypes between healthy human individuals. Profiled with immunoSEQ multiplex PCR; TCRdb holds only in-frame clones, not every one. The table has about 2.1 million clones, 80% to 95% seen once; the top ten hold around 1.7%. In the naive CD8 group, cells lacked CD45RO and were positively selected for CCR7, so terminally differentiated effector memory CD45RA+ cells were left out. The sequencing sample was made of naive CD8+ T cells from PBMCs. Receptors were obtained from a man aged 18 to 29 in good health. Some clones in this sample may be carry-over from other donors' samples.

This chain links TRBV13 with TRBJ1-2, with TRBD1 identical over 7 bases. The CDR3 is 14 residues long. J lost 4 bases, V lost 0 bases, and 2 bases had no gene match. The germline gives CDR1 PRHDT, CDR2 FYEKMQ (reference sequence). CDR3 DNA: TGTGCCAGCAGCTTAGGCAGGGGGGTCTATGGCTACACCTTC. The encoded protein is CASSLGRGVYGYTF.

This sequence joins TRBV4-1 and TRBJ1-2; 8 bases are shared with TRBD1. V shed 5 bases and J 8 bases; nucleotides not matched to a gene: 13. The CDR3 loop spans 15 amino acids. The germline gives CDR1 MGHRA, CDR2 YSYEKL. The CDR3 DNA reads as TGCGCCAGCAGCTTCCCGACAGGGGCCGGGGGAGGCTACACCTTC. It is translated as CASSFPTGAGGGYTF.

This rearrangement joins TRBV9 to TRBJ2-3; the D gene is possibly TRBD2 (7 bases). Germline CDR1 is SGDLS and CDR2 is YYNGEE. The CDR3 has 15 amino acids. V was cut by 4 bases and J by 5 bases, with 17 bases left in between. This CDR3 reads CASSPSGAGVDTQYF. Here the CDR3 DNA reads TGTGCCAGCAGCCCGAGCGGGGCAGGGGTAGATACGCAGTATTTT.